The present entry profiles one T cell receptor (beta chain) with its context. Antigen unknown. Per the germline V gene, CDR1 is MGHDK and CDR2 is SYGVNS. The CDR3 is made up of 11 amino acids. V was cut by 9 bases and J by 7 bases, with 11 bases left in between. In the PCR, 60 Vbeta and 13 Jbeta primers were used. Clones were sequenced by immunoSEQ multiplex PCR, and TCRdb holds only the in-frame ones, with some missing. The data show about 180,000 clones, almost 85% seen once. This sample was taken from a study of cytomegalovirus exposure and HLA in healthy donors. Study-wide findings and caveats: Some V segments, including TRBV6-2 and TRBV6-3, were excluded as indistinguishable. Judged likely to be a sequencing artifact was a cluster of highly shared sequence variants.

The sample was PBMCs. The chain combines TRBV25-1 with TRBJ2-3; no definite D call. The receptor was isolated from a man aged 30 to 45 in good health and CMV-seronegative. CDR3: CASSYTNTQYF. In DNA, the CDR3 is TGTGCCAGTTCTTACACCAATACGCAGTATTTT.